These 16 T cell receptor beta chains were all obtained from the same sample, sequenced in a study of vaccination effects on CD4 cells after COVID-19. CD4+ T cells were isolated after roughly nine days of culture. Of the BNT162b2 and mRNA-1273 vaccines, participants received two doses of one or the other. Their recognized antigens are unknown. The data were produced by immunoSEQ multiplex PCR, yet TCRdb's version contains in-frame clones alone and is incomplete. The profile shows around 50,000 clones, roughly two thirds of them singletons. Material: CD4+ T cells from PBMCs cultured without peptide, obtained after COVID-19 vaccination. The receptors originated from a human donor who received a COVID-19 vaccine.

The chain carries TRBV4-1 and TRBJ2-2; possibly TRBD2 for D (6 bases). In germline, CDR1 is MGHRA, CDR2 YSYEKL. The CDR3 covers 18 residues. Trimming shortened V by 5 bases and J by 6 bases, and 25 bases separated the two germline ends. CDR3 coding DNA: TGCGCCAGCAGCGAACATACGGGGGAGCGGACGGCGGCCGGGGAGCTGTTTTTT. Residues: CASSEHTGERTAAGELFF.

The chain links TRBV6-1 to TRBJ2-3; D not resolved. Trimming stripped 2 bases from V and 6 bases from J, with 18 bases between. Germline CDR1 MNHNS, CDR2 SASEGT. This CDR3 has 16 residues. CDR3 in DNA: TGTGCCAGCAGTGAAACGTTGTGGGATGACCCCGATACGCAGTATTTT. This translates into CASSETLWDDPDTQYF.

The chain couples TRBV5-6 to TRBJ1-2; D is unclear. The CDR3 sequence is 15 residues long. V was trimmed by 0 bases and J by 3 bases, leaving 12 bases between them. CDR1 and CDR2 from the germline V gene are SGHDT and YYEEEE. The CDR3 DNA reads TGTGCCAGCAGCTTGGAGAAGGGTTGGTACTATGGCTACACCTTC. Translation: CASSLEKGWYYGYTF. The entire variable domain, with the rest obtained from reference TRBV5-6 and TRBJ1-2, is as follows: DAGVTQSPTHLIKTRGQQVTLRCSPKSGHDTVSWYQQALGQGPQFIFQYYEEEERQRGNFPDRFSGHQFPNYSSELNVNALLLGDSALYLCASSLEKGWYYGYTFGSGTRLTVV.

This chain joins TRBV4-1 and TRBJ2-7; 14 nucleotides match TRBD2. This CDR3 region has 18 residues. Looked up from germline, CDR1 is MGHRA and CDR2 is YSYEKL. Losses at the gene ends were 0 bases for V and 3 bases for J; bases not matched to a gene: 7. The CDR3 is CASSQDLGLAGVGYEQYF. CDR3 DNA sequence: TGCGCCAGCAGCCAAGACCTGGGACTAGCGGGAGTCGGCTACGAGCAGTACTTC.

For the CDR3, the DNA is TGTGCCAGCTCACGTGGGGTTCCCAGCTCTGGGGCCAACGTCCTGACTTTC. Translating gives CASSRGVPSSGANVLTF. The chain recombines TRBV18 with TRBJ2-6; D is unresolved. Germline assignment: CDR1 KGHSH and CDR2 LQKENI. Trimming took 4 bases from V and 0 from J, leaving 13 bases between them. The CDR3 has 17 residues.

CDR3 DNA: TGTGCCATCAGTGAGCAAAGCTCCTACAATGAGCAGTTCTTC. Translating it yields CAISEQSSYNEQFF. The V call is TRBV10-3, the J call TRBJ2-1; the D is unclear. CDR3 length: 14 amino acids. Trimming removed 2 bases at V and 0 bases at J, with 5 bases between. From germline, CDR1 is ENHRY and CDR2 SYGVKD.

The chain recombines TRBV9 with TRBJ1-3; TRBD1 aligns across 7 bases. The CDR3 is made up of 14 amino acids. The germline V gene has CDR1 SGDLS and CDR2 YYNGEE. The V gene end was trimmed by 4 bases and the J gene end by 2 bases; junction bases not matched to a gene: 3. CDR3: CASSLDRAGNTIYF. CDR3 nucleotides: TGTGCCAGCAGCCTCGACAGGGCTGGAAACACCATATATTTT.

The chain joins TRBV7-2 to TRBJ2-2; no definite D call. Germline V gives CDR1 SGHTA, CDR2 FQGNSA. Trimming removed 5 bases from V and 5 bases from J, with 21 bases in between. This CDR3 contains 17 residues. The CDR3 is CASSRSTQNRRTGELFF. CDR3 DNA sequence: TGTGCCAGCAGCCGCTCAACCCAAAACCGGAGAACCGGGGAGCTGTTTTTT.

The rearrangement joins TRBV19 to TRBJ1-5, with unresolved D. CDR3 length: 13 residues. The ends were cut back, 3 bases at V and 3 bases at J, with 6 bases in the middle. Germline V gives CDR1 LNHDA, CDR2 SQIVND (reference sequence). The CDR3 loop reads CASSMGINQPQHF. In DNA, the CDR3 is TGTGCCAGTAGTATGGGTATCAATCAGCCCCAGCATTTT. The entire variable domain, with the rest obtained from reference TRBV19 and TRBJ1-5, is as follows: DGGITQSPKYLFRKEGQNVTLSCEQNLNHDAMYWYRQDPGQGLRLIYYSQIVNDFQKGDIAEGYSVSREKKESFPLTVTSAQKNPTAFYLCASSMGINQPQHFGDGTRLSIL.

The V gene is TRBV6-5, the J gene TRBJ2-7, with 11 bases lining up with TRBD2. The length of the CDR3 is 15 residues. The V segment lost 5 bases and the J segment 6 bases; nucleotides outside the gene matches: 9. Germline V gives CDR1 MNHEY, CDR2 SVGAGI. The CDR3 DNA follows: TGTGCCAGCAGTCCCCGGGCTAGCGGGGGGTTCGAGCAGTACTTC. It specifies CASSPRASGGFEQYF.

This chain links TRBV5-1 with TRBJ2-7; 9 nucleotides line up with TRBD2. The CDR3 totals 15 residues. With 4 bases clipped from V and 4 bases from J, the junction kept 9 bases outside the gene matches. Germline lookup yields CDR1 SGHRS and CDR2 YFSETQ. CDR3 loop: CASSTLGGREYEQYF. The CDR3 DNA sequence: TGCGCCAGCAGCACCCTGGGCGGGAGGGAATACGAGCAGTACTTC. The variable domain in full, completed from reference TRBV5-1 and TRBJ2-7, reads KAGVTQTPRYLIKTRGQQVTLSCSPISGHRSVSWYQQTPGQGLQFLFEYFSETQRNKGNFPGRFSGRQFSNSRSEMNVSTLELGDSALYLCASSTLGGREYEQYFGPGTRLTVT.

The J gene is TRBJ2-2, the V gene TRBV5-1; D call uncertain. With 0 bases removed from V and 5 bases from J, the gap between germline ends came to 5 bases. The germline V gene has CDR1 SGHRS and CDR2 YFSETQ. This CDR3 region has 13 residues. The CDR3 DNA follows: TGCGCCAGCAGCTTGGTCCGGACCGGGGAGCTGTTTTTT. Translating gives CASSLVRTGELFF.

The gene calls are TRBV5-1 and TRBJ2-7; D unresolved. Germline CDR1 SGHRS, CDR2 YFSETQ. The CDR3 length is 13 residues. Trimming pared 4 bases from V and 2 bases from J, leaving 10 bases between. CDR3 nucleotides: TGCGCCAGCAGCCTCAAAGGCGCCTACGAGCAGTACTTC. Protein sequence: CASSLKGAYEQYF.

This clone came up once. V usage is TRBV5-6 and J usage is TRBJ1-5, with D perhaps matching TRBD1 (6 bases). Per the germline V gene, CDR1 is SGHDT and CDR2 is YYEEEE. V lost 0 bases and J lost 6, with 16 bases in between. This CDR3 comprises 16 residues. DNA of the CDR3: TGTGCCAGCAGCTTGGCGACAGGTTTTCAGGGTCAGCCCCAGCATTTT. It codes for CASSLATGFQGQPQHF.

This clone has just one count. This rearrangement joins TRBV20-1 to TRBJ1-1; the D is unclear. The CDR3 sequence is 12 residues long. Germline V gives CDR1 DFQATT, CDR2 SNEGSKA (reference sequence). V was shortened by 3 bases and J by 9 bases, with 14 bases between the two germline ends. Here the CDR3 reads CSASIEVGKAFF. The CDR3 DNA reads TGCAGTGCTAGTATTGAAGTAGGGAAAGCTTTCTTT.

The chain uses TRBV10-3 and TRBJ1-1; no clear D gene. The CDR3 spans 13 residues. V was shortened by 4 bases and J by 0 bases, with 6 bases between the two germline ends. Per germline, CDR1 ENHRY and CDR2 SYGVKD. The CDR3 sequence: CAISGGMNTEAFF. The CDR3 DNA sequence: TGTGCCATCAGTGGCGGGATGAACACTGAAGCTTTCTTT.